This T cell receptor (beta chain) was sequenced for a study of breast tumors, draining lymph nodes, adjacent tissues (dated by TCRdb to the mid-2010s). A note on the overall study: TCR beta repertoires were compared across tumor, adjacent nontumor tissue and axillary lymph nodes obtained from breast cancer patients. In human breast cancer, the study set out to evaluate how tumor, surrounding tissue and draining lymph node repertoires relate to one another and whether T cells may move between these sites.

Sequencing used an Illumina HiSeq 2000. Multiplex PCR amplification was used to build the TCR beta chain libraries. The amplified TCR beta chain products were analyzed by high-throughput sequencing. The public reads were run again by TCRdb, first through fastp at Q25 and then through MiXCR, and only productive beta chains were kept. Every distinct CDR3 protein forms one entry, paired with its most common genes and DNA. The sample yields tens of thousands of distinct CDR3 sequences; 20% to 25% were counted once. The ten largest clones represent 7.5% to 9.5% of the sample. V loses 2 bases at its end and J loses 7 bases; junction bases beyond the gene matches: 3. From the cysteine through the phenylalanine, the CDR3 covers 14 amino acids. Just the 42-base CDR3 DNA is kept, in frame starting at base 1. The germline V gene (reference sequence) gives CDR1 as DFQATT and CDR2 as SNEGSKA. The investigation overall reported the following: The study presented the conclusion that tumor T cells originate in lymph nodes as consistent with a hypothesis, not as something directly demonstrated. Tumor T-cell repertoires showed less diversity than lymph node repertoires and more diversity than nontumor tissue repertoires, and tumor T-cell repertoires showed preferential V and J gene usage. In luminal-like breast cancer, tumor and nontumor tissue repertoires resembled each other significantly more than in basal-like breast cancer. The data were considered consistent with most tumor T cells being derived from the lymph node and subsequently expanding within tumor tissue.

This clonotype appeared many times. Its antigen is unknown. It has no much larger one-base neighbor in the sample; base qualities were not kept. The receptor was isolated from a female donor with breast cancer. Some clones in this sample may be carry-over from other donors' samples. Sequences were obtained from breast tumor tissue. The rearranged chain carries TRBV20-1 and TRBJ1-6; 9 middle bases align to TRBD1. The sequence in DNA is TGCAGTGCTAGACCGGGACAGGGAAATTCACCCCTCCACTTT. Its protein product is CSARPGQGNSPLHF.